A single TCR beta chain is shown here with its context. The data originate from a study of blood T cell repertoires in COVID-19. On the study more broadly: From T cells, B-cell-depleted T cells, or PBMCs came the material, which was cDNA or gDNA.

Germline V lookup: CDR1 SGHDT, CDR2 YYEEEE. Trimming removed 3 bases at V and 4 bases at J, with 16 bases between. The CDR3 spans 15 residues. Sequencing used immunoSEQ multiplex PCR; TCRdb keeps in-frame clones, though not all of them. The sample has over 90,000 clones, approximately 78% seen once. This chain connects TRBV5-6 to TRBJ1-2, with D maybe TRBD1 (6 bases). This TCR was sampled from a man in his 60s with active or convalescent COVID-19. The sample was peripheral blood. For the CDR3, the DNA is TGTGCCAGCAGCTCTCGGGGGGCCTCGCTCTATGGCTACACCTTC. Amino acid sequence: CASSSRGASLYGYTF.